This TCR beta chain was recorded in a study of blood T cell repertoires in COVID-19. Background on the study: Sites in the United States, Italy and Spain provided acute and convalescent COVID-19 samples. T cells, B-cell-depleted T cells, or PBMCs provided the cDNA or gDNA that served as material.

In the source study's methods: Amplification with reference gene primers provided the estimates of nucleated cell counts. The data were produced by immunoSEQ multiplex PCR, yet TCRdb's version contains in-frame clones alone and is incomplete. V, J and clone size are taken as reported in that table, and D and trimming were inferred from the DNA itself. The sample records some 17,000 clones, about 91% being singletons. This CDR3 is 14 amino acids long. CDR1 SGDLS and CDR2 YYNGEE come from the germline V gene. Trimming cost V 0 bases and J 4 bases, with 9 bases left between them. This chain joins TRBV9 and TRBJ2-3, with D uncertain. This sequence originates from a man aged 60 to 69 with active COVID-19. The sequencing sample was made of peripheral blood. The CDR3 nucleotides read TGTGCCAGCAGCGTAGATCTGCCGGCAGATACGCAGTATTTT. Encoded protein: CASSVDLPADTQYF.